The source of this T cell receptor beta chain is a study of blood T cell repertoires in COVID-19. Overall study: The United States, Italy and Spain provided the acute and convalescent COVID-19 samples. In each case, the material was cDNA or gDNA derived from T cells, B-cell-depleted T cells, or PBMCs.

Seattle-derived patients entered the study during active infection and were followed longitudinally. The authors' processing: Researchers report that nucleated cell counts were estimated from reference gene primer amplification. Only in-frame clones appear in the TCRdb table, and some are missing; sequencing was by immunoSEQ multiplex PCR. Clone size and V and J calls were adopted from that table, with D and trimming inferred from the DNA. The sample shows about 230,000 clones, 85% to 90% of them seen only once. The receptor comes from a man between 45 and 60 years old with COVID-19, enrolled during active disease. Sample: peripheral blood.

The CDR3 loop is CASRRTGGRQPQHF. The CDR3 DNA sequence: TGTGCCAGCAGGAGAACGGGGGGGAGACAGCCCCAGCATTTT. This chain joins TRBV27 and TRBJ1-5; tentatively, D is TRBD1 (5 bases). The CDR3 spans 14 residues. The germline V and J ends were trimmed by 6 bases and 7 bases, with 16 bases remaining between them. Per the germline V gene, CDR1 is MNHEY and CDR2 is SMNVEV (reference sequence).